These T cell receptor beta chains were read from a single sample in a study of Ad26.COV2.S vaccination and SARS-CoV-2 variants. Clones were sequenced by immunoSEQ multiplex PCR, and TCRdb holds only the in-frame ones, with some missing. The sample shows around 350,000 clones, around 92% of them seen only once. The sample was peripheral blood, taken after recovery from COVID-19. These receptors were obtained from a human donor who had recovered from COVID-19. CDR3s include the opening cysteine and the closing phenylalanine or tryptophan. Fields, in order: CDR3 length, V gene, J gene, CDR3 protein.

14	TRBV5-6	TRBJ1-2	CASSTEVVLNGYTF
17	TRBV7-9	TRBJ1-2	CASSFTTGVSTNYGYTF
14	TRBV7-2	TRBJ2-1	CASSLVGSYNEQFF
13	TRBV10-3	TRBJ1-5	CAIKSSGAQPQHF
14	TRBV11-2	TRBJ2-1	CASSGGGSMNEQFF
14	TRBV20-1	TRBJ2-3	CSASGADSTDTQYF
13	TRBV28	TRBJ1-2	CASSLLTAYGYTF
12	TRBV12-5	TRBJ1-1	CASGSRVGEAFF
20	TRBV7-6	TRBJ1-2	CASSLALTNSGTASNYGYTF
13	TRBV6-5	TRBJ1-1	CASSTGVNTEAFF
14	TRBV11-1	TRBJ1-1	CASRRRDRGTEAFF
14	TRBV11-2	TRBJ2-1	CASSPRSVYNEQFF
15	TRBV24-1	TRBJ1-5	CATNFPRVSNQPQHF
16	TRBV2	TRBJ2-1	CARSGGRQGTYNEQFF
15	TRBV13	TRBJ1-2	CASSLIGGANYGYTF
16	TRBV2	TRBJ1-2	CASSDRGQREVYGYTF
16	TRBV19	TRBJ2-4	CASSIANRGSKNIQYF
15	TRBV6-5	TRBJ1-3	CASSLEGGSGNTIYF
13	TRBV12-3/TRBV12-4	TRBJ1-2	CASSLASNYGYTF
13	TRBV9	TRBJ1-1	CASSVGRGTEAFF
15	TRBV5-1	TRBJ1-1	CASSLGGVANTEAFF
16	TRBV7-6	TRBJ2-5	CASSLGSWQNQETQYF
13	TRBV6-5	TRBJ1-2	CASIRGPNYGYTF
12	TRBV6-6	TRBJ1-2	CASSYASDGYTF
14	TRBV9	TRBJ2-2	CASSLTRSTGELFF
19	TRBV7-3	TRBJ2-3	CASSWWGFGGGTVADTQYF
12	TRBV29-1	TRBJ2-2	CSFREYTGELFF
15	TRBV27	TRBJ2-3	CASSILAGSTDTQYF
11	TRBV28	TRBJ1-1	CASSQVPEAFF